This T cell receptor beta chain was recorded in a study of CD8 T cells in Susac syndrome. RNA totalling about 0.45 to 1 ug underwent reverse transcription with random hexamers. One entry per CDR3 protein results from TCRdb running MiXCR on the immunoSEQ multiplex PCR reads. Here the sample spans about 76,000 distinct CDR3 sequences, roughly 90% being singletons. Trimming took off 1 base at V and 7 bases at J, with 14 bases between the two ends. The germline gives CDR1 LNHNV, CDR2 YYDKDF (reference sequence). CDR3 length: 15 residues. The TCR comes from a human donor with multiple sclerosis. Sequencing was done on a sample of CD8+ T cells from PBMCs. The V and J genes are TRBV15 and TRBJ1-5, with D hard to call. CDR3 in DNA: TGTGCCACCAGCAGAGCGGATAGAGCGGGACAGCCCCAGCATTTT. Translating gives CATSRADRAGQPQHF.